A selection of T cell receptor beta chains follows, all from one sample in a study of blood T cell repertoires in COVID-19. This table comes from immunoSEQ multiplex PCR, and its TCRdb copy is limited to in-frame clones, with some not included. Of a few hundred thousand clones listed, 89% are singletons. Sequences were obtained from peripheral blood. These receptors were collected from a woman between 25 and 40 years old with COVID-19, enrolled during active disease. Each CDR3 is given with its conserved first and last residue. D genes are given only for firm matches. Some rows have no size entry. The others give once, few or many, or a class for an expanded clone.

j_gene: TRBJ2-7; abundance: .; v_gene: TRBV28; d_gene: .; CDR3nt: TGTGCCAGCATTAAGAGGGGGGGCCGCTCCTACGAGCAGTACTTC; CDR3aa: CASIKRGGRSYEQYF
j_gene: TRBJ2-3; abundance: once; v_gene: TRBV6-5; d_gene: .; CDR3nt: TGTGCCAGCAGTTATCTAGCCGGGGGAGCAGATACGCAGTATTTT; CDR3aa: CASSYLAGGADTQYF
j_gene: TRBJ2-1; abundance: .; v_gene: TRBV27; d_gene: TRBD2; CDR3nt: TGTGCCAGCAGTTTCGGACTAGGATGGGATGAGCAGTTCTTC; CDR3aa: CASSFGLGWDEQFF
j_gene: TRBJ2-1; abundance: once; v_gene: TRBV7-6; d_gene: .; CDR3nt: TGTGCCAGCAGCTCCCAATGGAGTAGCTCCTACAATGAGCAGTTCTTC; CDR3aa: CASSSQWSSSYNEQFF
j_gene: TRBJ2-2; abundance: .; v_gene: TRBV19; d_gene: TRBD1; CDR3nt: TGTGCCAGTAGTATGGACAGGGGGCGGGGCACCGGGGAGCTGTTTTTT; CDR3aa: CASSMDRGRGTGELFF
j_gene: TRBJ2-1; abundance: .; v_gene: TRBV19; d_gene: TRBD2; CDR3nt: TGTGCCAGTAGAGGGCTAGCGGGGAGGGATGAGCAGTTCTTC; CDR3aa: CASRGLAGRDEQFF
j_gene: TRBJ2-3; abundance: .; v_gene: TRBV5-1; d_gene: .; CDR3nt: TGCGCCAGCAAAGGGAGTGTGGGCACAGATACGCAGTATTTT; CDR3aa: CASKGSVGTDTQYF
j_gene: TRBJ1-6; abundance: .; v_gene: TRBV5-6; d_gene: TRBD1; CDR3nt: TGTGCCAGCAGCGCCCCGAGGGGGCAAGGTTCACCCCTCCACTTT; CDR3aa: CASSAPRGQGSPLHF
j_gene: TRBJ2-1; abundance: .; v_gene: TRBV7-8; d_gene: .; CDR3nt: TGTGCCAGCAGCTTAGTCAGGGGTAATGAGCAGTTCTTC; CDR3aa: CASSLVRGNEQFF
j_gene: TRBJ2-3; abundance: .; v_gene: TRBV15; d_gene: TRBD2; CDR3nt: TGTGCCACCAGCACGGGACTAGCGGACACAGATACGCAGTATTTT; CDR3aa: CATSTGLADTDTQYF
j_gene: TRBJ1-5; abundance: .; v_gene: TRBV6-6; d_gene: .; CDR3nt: TGTGCCAGCAGTTACTCTGGGCTCCAGCCCCAGCATTTT; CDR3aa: CASSYSGLQPQHF
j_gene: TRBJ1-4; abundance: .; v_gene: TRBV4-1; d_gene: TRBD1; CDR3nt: TGCGCCAGCAGCCAATCAGGGTCCGGGACAGGGGGTAATGAAAAACTGTTTTTT; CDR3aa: CASSQSGSGTGGNEKLFF